This TCR beta chain is from a study of tumor-infiltrating lymphocytes in primary liver carcinoma listed by TCRdb under 2017. Concerning the study at large: Of the five patients (three men and two women, aged 30 to 69 years), four had hepatocellular carcinoma and one had combined HCC and intrahepatic cholangiocarcinoma. The five patients had tumors staged T1-T3 N0M0, with maximum diameters ranging from 4.2 to 10 cm. Each sample produced roughly 3.5 to 7.5 million productive TCRbeta reads, and read depth showed no significant difference between tissue types. The study combined TCRbeta repertoire sequencing, expression microarrays and whole-exome sequencing across five regions of each liver tumor, with adjacent normal tissue and blood. TCRbeta repertoire sequencing covered approximately 35 specimens from 5 patients: 25 or so tumor regions, 5 adjacent noncancerous liver tissues and 5 peripheral blood samples. To link TCRbeta repertoire diversity with the local molecular phenotype, the approximately 25 tumor region samples were profiled using Agilent mRNA microarrays. Reproducibility between technical replicate repertoires was high, with correlation coefficients above 0.98 and mean shared-clone rates around 0.88.

With respect to this clonotype: Its antigen target is currently unknown. This may be a read error: a much more frequent sequence differs by one nucleotide.

Relative to germline, V is 10 bases shorter and J is 0 bases shorter, with 25 bases between their ends. The CDR1 and CDR2 encoded by the germline V gene are MGHRA and YSYEKL. The CDR3 runs 18 residues from the cysteine to the phenylalanine. The read is trimmed to its CDR3 DNA, 54 bases read in frame from base 1. Beyond this particular receptor, the publication reports: Since the samples were bulk and unsorted, there was no way to compare CD4+ and CD8+ T cell repertoires. Only five or six patients were included in the study, and the authors note that the findings should be validated in a larger study. Only about 7.5-25% of top clones were found in all five regions of a tumor, suggesting spatial heterogeneity of tumor-infiltrating T cells. Compared with blood, tumors had a significantly larger share of the repertoire taken up by the top 250 clones (p = 0.039). Repertoire overlap was higher between tumor regions (mean around 35%) than tumor-adjacent (around 17%) or tumor-blood (approximately 14%) pairs, consistent with antigen-driven expansion. Only the TCR beta chain was sequenced, so true repertoire diversity is likely underestimated because unpaired alpha chains were not captured.

TCRbeta-specific cDNA was reverse-transcribed from 500 to 550 ng total RNA using a constant-region primer and ProtoScript II reverse transcriptase. Construction of the TCRbeta libraries relied on three nested rounds of multiplex PCR, following a slightly modified ARM-PCR procedure. The first two PCR rounds used multiplex TRBV1-TRBV30 forward primers with a Cbeta reverse primer, each for about 10 cycles. Sample barcodes and Illumina adapters were attached in a final 25-cycle PCR using Deep VentR polymerase. Amplicons of 200-500 bp were gel-purified with a QIAquick gel extraction kit before sequencing. TCRbeta amplicons were sequenced on an Illumina HiSeq 2500 with 250-bp paired-end reads. The original pipeline was this. Quality trimming of reads was performed with Trimmomatic v0.33, and paired reads were merged with FLASH v1.2.11 so that full CDR3 sequences could be recovered. V, D and J germline segments were assigned to the rearranged TCRbeta sequences using MiGEC v1.2.1b. Clonotype statistics and Shannon-Wiener diversity indices were computed with VDJtools v1.0.0. Except for diversity analysis, only each sample's 250 most abundant clonotypes were used in subsequent analyses to reduce sampling bias. In TCRdb, the public reads were trimmed at Q25 with fastp and aligned with MiXCR, with productive beta chains retained. Records with the same CDR3 protein are collapsed into one entry carrying the most frequent genes and DNA. TCRdb's processing, not the authors' own work, is the source of the V and J calls. The sample table contains nearly 50,000 distinct CDR3 sequences; only one count was recorded for over 70% of them. Roughly 24% of the sample goes to the ten largest clones.

Total RNA and DNA were co-extracted from about 19-30 mg of bulk tissue with the AllPrep DNA/RNA mini kit, without cell sorting. Four or five patients with histopathologically diagnosed primary liver carcinoma underwent surgical resection in China between late 2015 and 2016. At the time of sampling, the patients were treatment-naive and had chronic HBV infection. Five spatially separated regions were sampled per tumor: superior, inferior, left-lateral and right-lateral poles, plus the tumor centre. Histological examination found more than 80% viable tumor cells in every tumor sample. Each fresh piece of tumor and adjacent tissue was cut in two, with one half stored in RNAlater at -80 degrees C and the other half sent for histology.

The V gene is TRBV4-1 and the J gene is TRBJ2-1, with TRBD2 as a weak D call on 6 bases. This clonotype was obtained from a man aged 40-49 years with primary liver carcinoma and hepatitis B virus infection. The sample taken for sequencing was liver tumor tissue from sampling region 3. Interpreted using the paper, the cell subset or site label stands for: tumor region T3, left-lateral pole. The CDR3 loop reads CAKSQGVLARSSYNEQFF. The nucleotide sequence reads as follows: TGCGCCAAGAGCCAAGGGGTCCTAGCGAGGAGCTCCTACAATGAGCAGTTCTTC.